The rows below give T cell receptor beta chains drawn from one sample of a study of blood T cell repertoires in COVID-19. TCRdb's table, derived via immunoSEQ multiplex PCR, lists solely in-frame clones and lacks some. The table records approximately 300,000 clones, around 81% of them present only once. Sequencing used peripheral blood. The receptor source for this set is a woman aged 45-59 years with active or convalescent COVID-19. CDR3s include the opening cysteine and the closing phenylalanine or tryptophan. D genes are given only for firm matches. Only part of the rows carry a size: once, few, many, or a class if the clone is expanded.

D: NA
size: once
V: TRBV29-1
J: TRBJ1-6
CDR3: CSAQGGENSPLHF
DNA: TGCAGCGCCCAAGGGGGGGAAAATTCACCCCTCCACTTT

D: NA
size: once
V: TRBV27
J: TRBJ2-1
CDR3: CASSSWRANYNEQFF
DNA: TGTGCCAGCAGTTCGTGGCGGGCAAACTACAATGAGCAGTTCTTC

D: NA
size: NA
V: TRBV24-1
J: TRBJ2-5
CDR3: CATSSSQETQYF
DNA: TGTGCCACCAGCTCCAGCCAAGAGACCCAGTACTTC

D: NA
size: NA
V: TRBV2
J: TRBJ1-4
CDR3: CASSEERVAFPDEKLFF
DNA: TGTGCCAGCAGTGAGGAGAGGGTGGCGTTCCCGGATGAAAAACTGTTTTTT

D: NA
size: NA
V: TRBV27
J: TRBJ2-2
CDR3: CASSAPAGATGELFF
DNA: TGTGCCAGCAGTGCTCCGGCGGGGGCCACCGGGGAGCTGTTTTTT

D: NA
size: once
V: TRBV18
J: TRBJ1-6
CDR3: CASSPGQSYNSPLHF
DNA: TGTGCCAGCTCACCAGGACAATCCTATAATTCACCCCTCCACTTT

D: NA
size: NA
V: TRBV24-1
J: TRBJ2-3
CDR3: CATSDPSARTDTQYF
DNA: TGTGCCACCAGTGATCCCTCTGCACGGACAGATACGCAGTATTTT

D: TRBD2
size: NA
V: TRBV3-1/TRBV3-2
J: TRBJ2-7
CDR3: CASSPGAGSTYEQYF
DNA: TGTGCCAGCAGCCCCGGAGCGGGATCTACCTACGAGCAGTACTTC

D: TRBD2
size: NA
V: TRBV23-1
J: TRBJ2-1
CDR3: CASSHPLSFQIKRGAYNEQFF
DNA: TGCGCCAGCAGTCATCCTCTCTCCTTCCAAATAAAGCGGGGGGCATACAATGAGCAGTTCTTC

D: NA
size: NA
V: TRBV18
J: TRBJ2-3
CDR3: CASSPPLRTQYF
DNA: TGTGCCAGCTCACCCCCACTCCGTACGCAGTATTTT

D: TRBD1
size: NA
V: TRBV7-2
J: TRBJ2-3
CDR3: CASSLRQGADTQYF
DNA: TGTGCCAGCAGCTTACGACAGGGGGCAGATACGCAGTATTTT

D: NA
size: NA
V: TRBV30
J: TRBJ2-1
CDR3: CAWASVGEGVGEQFF
DNA: TGTGCCTGGGCCAGTGTGGGAGAGGGAGTTGGTGAGCAGTTCTTC

D: NA
size: NA
V: TRBV19
J: TRBJ1-2
CDR3: CASSIGGSARRGYGYTF
DNA: TGTGCCAGTAGTATAGGTGGGTCGGCACGACGCGGCTATGGCTACACCTTC

D: TRBD1
size: once
V: TRBV10-3
J: TRBJ1-2
CDR3: CAINTGGYGYTF
DNA: TGTGCCATAAATACAGGGGGCTATGGCTACACCTTC

D: TRBD1
size: NA
V: TRBV2
J: TRBJ1-6
CDR3: CATSEGTGSSPLHF
DNA: TGTGCCACCAGCGAGGGGACAGGGTCCTCACCCCTCCACTTT

D: TRBD2
size: NA
V: TRBV3-1/TRBV3-2
J: TRBJ2-1
CDR3: CASSQWRLAGDVGEQFF
DNA: TGTGCCAGCAGCCAATGGCGGCTAGCGGGAGACGTTGGTGAGCAGTTCTTC

D: NA
size: NA
V: TRBV7-2
J: TRBJ2-5
CDR3: CASSLSRGVETQYF
DNA: TGTGCCAGCAGCTTGAGTCGAGGAGTCGAGACCCAGTACTTC

D: TRBD1
size: NA
V: TRBV5-4
J: TRBJ2-1
CDR3: CASSLTGGAWDQFF
DNA: TGTGCCAGCAGCTTGACAGGGGGCGCTTGGGACCAGTTCTTC

D: TRBD2
size: few
V: TRBV4-2
J: TRBJ2-1
CDR3: CASSSGLAGVSNEQFF
DNA: TGTGCCAGCAGCTCGGGACTAGCGGGAGTCAGCAATGAGCAGTTCTTC

D: TRBD2
size: once
V: TRBV20-1
J: TRBJ2-3
CDR3: CSASSGGSTDTQYF
DNA: TGCAGTGCCAGTAGCGGGGGGAGCACAGATACGCAGTATTTT

D: TRBD1
size: NA
V: TRBV2
J: TRBJ2-5
CDR3: CASDRGPQETQYF
DNA: TGTGCCAGCGACAGGGGGCCCCAAGAGACCCAGTACTTC

D: TRBD2
size: few
V: TRBV27
J: TRBJ2-1
CDR3: CASSLVAGGGNEQFF
DNA: TGTGCCAGCAGTCTGGTAGCGGGAGGAGGGAATGAGCAGTTCTTC

D: TRBD1
size: NA
V: TRBV5-1
J: TRBJ2-2
CDR3: CASRKTGGDTGELFF
DNA: TGCGCCAGCAGAAAGACAGGGGGGGACACCGGGGAGCTGTTTTTT

D: TRBD1
size: NA
V: TRBV28
J: TRBJ2-2
CDR3: CASSSLNRGRELFF
DNA: TGTGCCAGCAGTTCACTTAACAGGGGGAGGGAGCTGTTTTTT

D: NA
size: NA
V: TRBV12-3/TRBV12-4
J: TRBJ1-2
CDR3: CASSLARNYGYTF
DNA: TGTGCCAGCAGTTTAGCACGGAACTATGGCTACACCTTC

D: TRBD1
size: NA
V: TRBV5-1
J: TRBJ1-1
CDR3: CASSLARDRGGGTEAFF
DNA: TGCGCCAGCAGCTTGGCCCGGGACAGGGGAGGAGGAACTGAAGCTTTCTTT

D: TRBD2
size: once
V: TRBV19
J: TRBJ2-1
CDR3: CASRIAGGLFDEQFF
DNA: TGTGCCAGTAGAATAGCGGGAGGGTTATTCGATGAGCAGTTCTTC

D: TRBD1
size: NA
V: TRBV6-6
J: TRBJ1-3
CDR3: CASRSTGGLIYTIYF
DNA: TGTGCCAGCAGGTCGACAGGGGGCCTTATCTACACCATATATTTT

D: TRBD1
size: NA
V: TRBV7-2
J: TRBJ1-4
CDR3: CASSPRTGVTEKLFF
DNA: TGTGCCAGCAGCCCAAGGACAGGGGTTACGGAAAAACTGTTTTTT

D: TRBD1
size: NA
V: TRBV9
J: TRBJ1-5
CDR3: CASSVGGGDQPQHF
DNA: TGTGCCAGCAGCGTAGGAGGGGGCGACCAGCCCCAGCATTTT

D: NA
size: NA
V: TRBV6-4
J: TRBJ2-1
CDR3: CASSKMGGPYNEQFF
DNA: TGTGCCAGCAGTAAGATGGGTGGGCCCTACAATGAGCAGTTCTTC

D: NA
size: NA
V: TRBV5-1
J: TRBJ2-1
CDR3: CASSLSAQTGSEQFF
DNA: TGCGCCAGCAGCTTGTCTGCGCAAACGGGGAGTGAGCAGTTCTTC

D: NA
size: NA
V: TRBV6-7
J: TRBJ2-7
CDR3: CASSYSKREQYF
DNA: TGTGCCAGCAGTTACTCGAAGCGGGAGCAGTACTTC

D: TRBD1
size: NA
V: TRBV28
J: TRBJ1-5
CDR3: CASRTGTENYYQPQHF
DNA: TGTGCCAGCAGGACAGGGACAGAAAATTATTATCAGCCCCAGCATTTT

D: NA
size: NA
V: TRBV7-7
J: TRBJ1-1
CDR3: CASSVTEGTEAFF
DNA: TGTGCCAGCAGCGTCACAGAAGGCACTGAAGCTTTCTTT

D: TRBD1
size: NA
V: TRBV19
J: TRBJ2-6
CDR3: CASSIDLGQGVDSGANVLTF
DNA: TGTGCCAGTAGTATAGATCTAGGACAGGGGGTTGACTCTGGGGCCAACGTCCTGACTTTC

D: TRBD1
size: NA
V: TRBV5-1
J: TRBJ1-2
CDR3: CASSLAAGGPNYGYTF
DNA: TGCGCCAGCAGCTTGGCAGCAGGGGGTCCTAACTATGGCTACACCTTC

D: TRBD2
size: NA
V: TRBV19
J: TRBJ2-5
CDR3: CASSIGLAGFSQETQYF
DNA: TGTGCCAGTAGTATCGGACTAGCGGGATTCAGCCAAGAGACCCAGTACTTC

D: NA
size: NA
V: TRBV28
J: TRBJ2-1
CDR3: CASTRGRERGSWSYNEQFF
DNA: TGTGCCAGCACCAGGGGGCGGGAGAGGGGGTCCTGGTCCTACAATGAGCAGTTCTTC

D: NA
size: NA
V: TRBV30
J: TRBJ1-2
CDR3: CARLGGVGYTF
DNA: TGTGCCCGACTAGGGGGGGTTGGCTACACCTTC